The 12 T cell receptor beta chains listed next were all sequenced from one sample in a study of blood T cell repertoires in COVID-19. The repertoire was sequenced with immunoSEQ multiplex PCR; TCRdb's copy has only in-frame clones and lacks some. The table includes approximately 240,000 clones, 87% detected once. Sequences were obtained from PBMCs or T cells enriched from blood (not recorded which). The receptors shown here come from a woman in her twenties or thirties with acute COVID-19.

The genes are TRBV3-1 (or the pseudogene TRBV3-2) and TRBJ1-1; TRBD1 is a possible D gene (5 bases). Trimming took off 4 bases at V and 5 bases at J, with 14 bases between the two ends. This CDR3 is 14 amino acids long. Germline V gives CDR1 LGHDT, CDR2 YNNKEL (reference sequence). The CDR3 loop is CASSLGGAGTEAFF. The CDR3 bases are TGTGCCAGCAGCCTAGGTGGGGCAGGGACTGAAGCTTTCTTT.

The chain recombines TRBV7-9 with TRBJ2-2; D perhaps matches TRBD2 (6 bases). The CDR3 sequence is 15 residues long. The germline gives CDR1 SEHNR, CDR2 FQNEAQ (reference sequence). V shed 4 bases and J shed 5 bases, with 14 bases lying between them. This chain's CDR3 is CASSSLGEVTGELFF. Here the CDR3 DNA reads TGTGCCAGCAGCTCCTTGGGGGAGGTGACCGGGGAGCTGTTTTTT.

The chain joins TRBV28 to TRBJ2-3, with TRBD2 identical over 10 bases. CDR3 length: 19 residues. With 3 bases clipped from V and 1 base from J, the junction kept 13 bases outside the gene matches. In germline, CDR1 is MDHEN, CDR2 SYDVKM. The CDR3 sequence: CASSFSGTSELGGTDTQYF. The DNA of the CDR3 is TGTGCCAGCAGTTTCTCCGGGACTAGCGAGCTGGGGGGCACAGATACGCAGTATTTT.

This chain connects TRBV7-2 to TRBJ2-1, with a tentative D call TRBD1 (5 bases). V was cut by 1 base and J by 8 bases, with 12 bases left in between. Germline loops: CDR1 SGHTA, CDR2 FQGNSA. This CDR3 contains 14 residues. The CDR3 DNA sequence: TGTGCCAGCAGCTTAGGTTTCAGGGTCGATGAGCAGTTCTTC. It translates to CASSLGFRVDEQFF. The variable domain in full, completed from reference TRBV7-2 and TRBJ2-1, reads GAGVSQSPSNKVTEKGKDVELRCDPISGHTALYWYRQSLGQGLEFLIYFQGNSAPDKSGLPSDRFSAERTGGSVSTLTIQRTQQEDSAVYLCASSLGFRVDEQFFGPGTRLTVL.

The CDR3, as DNA: TGTGCCAGCAGCCCCGGGGGGGCGCGGCAGTTCTTC. This codes for CASSPGGARQFF. The chain recombines TRBV7-3 with TRBJ2-1; 8 bases agree with TRBD2. Germline V lookup: CDR1 SGHTA, CDR2 FQGTGA. This CDR3 comprises 12 residues. Trimming at V came to 5 bases and at J to 12 bases, leaving 6 bases not matched to a gene. The full variable domain, with the rest looked up from reference TRBV7-3 and TRBJ2-1, is GAGVSQTPSNKVTEKGKYVELRCDPISGHTALYWYRQSLGQGPEFLIYFQGTGAADDSGLPNDRFFAVRPEGSVSTLKIQRTERGDSAVYLCASSPGGARQFFGPGTRLTVL.

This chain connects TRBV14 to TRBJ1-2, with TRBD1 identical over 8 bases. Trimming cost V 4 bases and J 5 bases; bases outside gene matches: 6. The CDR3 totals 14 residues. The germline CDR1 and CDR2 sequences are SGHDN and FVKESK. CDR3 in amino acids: CASSPDRAGYGYTF. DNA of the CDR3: TGTGCCAGCAGCCCGGACAGGGCGGGGTATGGCTACACCTTC.

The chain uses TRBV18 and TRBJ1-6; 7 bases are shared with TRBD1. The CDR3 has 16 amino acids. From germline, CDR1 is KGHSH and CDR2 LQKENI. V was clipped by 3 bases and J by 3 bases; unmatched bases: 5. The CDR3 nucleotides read TGTGCCAGCTCACCCGAGGGGGCTGTCTATAATTCACCCCTCCACTTT. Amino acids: CASSPEGAVYNSPLHF.

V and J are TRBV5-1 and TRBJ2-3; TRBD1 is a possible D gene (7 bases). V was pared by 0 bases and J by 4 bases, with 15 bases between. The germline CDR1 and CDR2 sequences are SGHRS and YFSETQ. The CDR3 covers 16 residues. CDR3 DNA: TGCGCCAGCAGCTTGGCCGGAGGGGGCGGCGCAGATACGCAGTATTTT. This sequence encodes CASSLAGGGGADTQYF.

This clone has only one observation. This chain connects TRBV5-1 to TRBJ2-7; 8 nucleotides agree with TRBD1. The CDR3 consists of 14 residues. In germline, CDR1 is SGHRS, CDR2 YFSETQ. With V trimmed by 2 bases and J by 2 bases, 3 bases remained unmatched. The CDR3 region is CASSFDRGPYEQYF. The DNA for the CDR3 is TGCGCCAGCAGCTTCGACAGGGGTCCCTACGAGCAGTACTTC.

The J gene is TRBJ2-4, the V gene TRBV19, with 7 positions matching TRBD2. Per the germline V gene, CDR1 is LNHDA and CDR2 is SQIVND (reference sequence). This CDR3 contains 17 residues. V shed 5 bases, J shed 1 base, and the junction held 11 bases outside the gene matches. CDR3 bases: TGTGCCAGTAGTGAACGGGGGGATATTTATGCCAAAAACATTCAGTACTTC. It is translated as CASSERGDIYAKNIQYF.

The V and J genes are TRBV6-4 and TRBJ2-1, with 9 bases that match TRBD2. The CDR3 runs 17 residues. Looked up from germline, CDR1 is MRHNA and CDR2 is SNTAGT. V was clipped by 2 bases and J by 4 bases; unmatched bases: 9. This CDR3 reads CASSDAPLAGRYNEQFF. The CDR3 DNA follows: TGTGCCAGCAGTGACGCCCCGCTAGCGGGAAGGTACAATGAGCAGTTCTTC.

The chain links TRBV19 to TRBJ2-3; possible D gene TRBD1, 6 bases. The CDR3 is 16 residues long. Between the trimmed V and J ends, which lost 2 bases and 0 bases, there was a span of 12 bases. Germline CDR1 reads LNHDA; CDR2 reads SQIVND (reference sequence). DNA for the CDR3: TGTGCCAGTAGTATATTGCCAGGGGCGAGCACAGATACGCAGTATTTT. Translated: CASSILPGASTDTQYF.